These 6 T cell receptor beta chains were sequenced from one sample in a study of technical replicates of blood from several donors. Using immunoSEQ multiplex PCR, the repertoire was profiled, and TCRdb retains in-frame clones only, with some absent. The sample shows under 100,000 clones, approximately 95% of them seen only once. The source material was T cells isolated from PBMCs. These receptors all stem from a human donor in good health.

The rearrangement uses TRBV27 and TRBJ1-2; possible D gene TRBD1, 5 bases. There are 19 residues in the CDR3. V lost 5 bases and J lost 5, with 30 bases in between. CDR1 is MNHEY, CDR2 SMNVEV, per germline (reference sequence). The CDR3 coding sequence is TGTGCCAGCAGTAAAGCCGGGACCCGACCGGGGGGATACCCGTATGGCTACACCTTC. It translates to CASSKAGTRPGGYPYGYTF.

The chain is built from TRBV11-2 and TRBJ2-2, with D tentatively TRBD2 (6 bases). The germline V and J ends were trimmed by 1 base and 1 base, with 10 bases remaining between them. Germline V gene data show CDR1 as SGHAT and CDR2 as FQNNGV. The CDR3 sequence is 16 residues long. The CDR3 sequence: CASSLVAGQNTGELFF. Here the CDR3 DNA reads TGTGCCAGCAGCTTAGTCGCGGGGCAGAACACCGGGGAGCTGTTTTTT.

The rearrangement links TRBV27 to TRBJ2-2, with D perhaps matching TRBD2 (5 bases). The CDR3 has 16 residues. Germline-derived CDR1 and CDR2 are MNHEY and SMNVEV (reference sequence). V shed 7 bases and J shed 1 base, with 16 bases lying between them. The CDR3 sequence is CASMTIRAENTGELFF. CDR3 DNA sequence: TGTGCCAGCATGACTATACGGGCAGAGAACACCGGGGAGCTGTTTTTT.

This chain connects TRBV10-3 to TRBJ1-5; 11 bases agree with TRBD1. The J segment lost 6 bases and the V segment lost 6 bases, leaving 4 bases of the junction unmatched. Germline CDR1 is ENHRY and CDR2 is SYGVKD. The CDR3 runs to 14 residues. CDR3 in amino acids: CAIRDRGQGQPQHF. CDR3 DNA: TGTGCCATCAGGGACAGGGGGCAGGGTCAGCCCCAGCATTTT.

This chain links TRBV19 with TRBJ1-5, with D possibly TRBD1 on 5 matching bases. The CDR3 loop spans 14 amino acids. CDR1 and CDR2 (germline): LNHDA, SQIVND (reference sequence). Trimming cost V 10 bases and J 2 bases, with 15 bases left between them. In DNA, the CDR3 is TGTGCCACTACGACATGGGGCCGCAATCAGCCCCAGCATTTT. Encoded protein: CATTTWGRNQPQHF.

The chain combines TRBV29-1 with TRBJ2-1; no firm D call. Trimming stripped 4 bases from V and 9 bases from J, with 10 bases between. The germline gives CDR1 SQVTM, CDR2 ANQGSEA. This CDR3 region has 11 residues. CDR3 loop: CSVARSGEQFF. The CDR3 nucleotides are TGCAGCGTTGCGAGGTCGGGTGAGCAGTTCTTC.